The rows below give T cell receptor beta chains drawn from one sample of a study of blood T cell repertoires in COVID-19. Here immunoSEQ multiplex PCR was the method, and the copy in TCRdb shows in-frame clones only, minus some. The top ten clones hold under 11% of a sample with around 360,000 clones, approximately 89% of them seen once. What was sequenced was peripheral blood. The receptors were gathered from a woman aged 25 to 39 with COVID-19, enrolled during active disease. CDR3s include the opening cysteine and the closing phenylalanine or tryptophan.

J: TRBJ1-5
V: TRBV24-1
CDR3: CATSAGAGSNQPQHF

J: TRBJ1-3
V: TRBV7-2
CDR3: CASSLAVPSSGNTIYF

J: TRBJ2-7
V: TRBV6-5
CDR3: CASSYGPLEAYEQYF

J: TRBJ1-1
V: TRBV10-3
CDR3: CAINPTGVNTEAFF

J: TRBJ2-5
V: TRBV18
CDR3: CASSPGARQETQYF

J: TRBJ1-6
V: TRBV27
CDR3: CASRIRQGALENSPLHF

J: TRBJ1-4
V: TRBV28
CDR3: CASSSGTTGINEKLFF

J: TRBJ2-7
V: TRBV27
CDR3: CASSIAAGLAYEQYF

J: TRBJ1-2
V: TRBV28
CDR3: CASITRGQDIYGYTF

J: TRBJ1-5
V: TRBV5-6
CDR3: CASSSGTGLNQPQHF

J: TRBJ1-2
V: TRBV6-5
CDR3: CASGYREGYGYTF

J: TRBJ1-5
V: TRBV7-2
CDR3: CASSVGPGKVQPQHF

J: TRBJ2-7
V: TRBV18
CDR3: CASSPPPGDEQYF

J: TRBJ2-7
V: TRBV28
CDR3: CASSDDRVSSYEQYF

J: TRBJ1-1
V: TRBV5-1
CDR3: CASSRPGGEAFF

J: TRBJ2-7
V: TRBV5-4
CDR3: CASSTDRGQSYEQYF

J: TRBJ1-2
V: TRBV5-5
CDR3: CASSLWPREDRFYGYTF

J: TRBJ2-1
V: TRBV13
CDR3: CASSDGAGEGYNEQFF

J: TRBJ1-2
V: TRBV21-1
CDR3: CASSKVGGWDGYTF

J: TRBJ2-2
V: TRBV6-5
CDR3: CASSSPGLAGAGELFF

J: TRBJ2-7
V: TRBV3-1/TRBV3-2
CDR3: CASSPNLAGEIYEQYF